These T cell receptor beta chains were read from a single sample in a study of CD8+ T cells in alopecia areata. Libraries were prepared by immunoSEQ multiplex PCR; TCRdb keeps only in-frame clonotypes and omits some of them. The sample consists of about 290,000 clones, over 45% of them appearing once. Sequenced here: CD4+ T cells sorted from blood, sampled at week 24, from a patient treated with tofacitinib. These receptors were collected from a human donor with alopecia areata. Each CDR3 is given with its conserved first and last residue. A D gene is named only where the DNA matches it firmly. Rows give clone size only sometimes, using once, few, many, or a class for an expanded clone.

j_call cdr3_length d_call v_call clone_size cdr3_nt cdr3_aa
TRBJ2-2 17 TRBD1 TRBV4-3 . TGCGCCAGCAGCCGCCGACAGGGGGCGGGAAACACCGGGGAGCTGTTTTTT CASSRRQGAGNTGELFF
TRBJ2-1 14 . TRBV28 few TGTGCCAGCAGTTGGGCGGGCCTCCCGCGTGAGCAGTTCTTC CASSWAGLPREQFF
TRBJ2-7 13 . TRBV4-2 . TGTGCCAGCAGCCAATCGGTCAGGGGCGAGCAGTACTTC CASSQSVRGEQYF
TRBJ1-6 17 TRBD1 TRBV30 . TGTGCCTGGACTCGGGACAGGGTGAGGTCCTATAATTCACCCCTCCACTTT CAWTRDRVRSYNSPLHF
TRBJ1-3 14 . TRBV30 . TGTGCCTGGAGTGTACTTGGCGCTGGAAACACCATATATTTT CAWSVLGAGNTIYF
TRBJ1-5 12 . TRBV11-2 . TGTGCCAGCAGCTCGGAGGACCAGCCCCAGCATTTT CASSSEDQPQHF
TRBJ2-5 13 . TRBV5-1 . TGCGCCAGCAGCGTGCAACAGCAAGAGACCCAGTACTTC CASSVQQQETQYF
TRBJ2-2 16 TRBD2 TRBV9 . TGTGCCAGCAGCCCTAGGACTAGCACCAACACCGGGGAGCTGTTTTTT CASSPRTSTNTGELFF
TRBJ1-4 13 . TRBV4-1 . TGCGCCAGCAGCCAGGTCGTAGGGGGAAAACTGTTTTTT CASSQVVGGKLFF
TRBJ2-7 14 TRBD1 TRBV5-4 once TGTGCCAGCAGCCCGGGACAGGCCGACTACGAGCAGTACTTC CASSPGQADYEQYF
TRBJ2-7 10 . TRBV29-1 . TGCAGCGTTGGGAGGGACGAGCAGTACTTC CSVGRDEQYF
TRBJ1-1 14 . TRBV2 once TGTGCCAGCAGTGAAACGATTTCCTGGACTGAAGCTTTCTTT CASSETISWTEAFF
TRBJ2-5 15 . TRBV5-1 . TGCGCCAGCAGCTTGGCCGGACGGGCCGGGGAGACCCAGTACTTC CASSLAGRAGETQYF
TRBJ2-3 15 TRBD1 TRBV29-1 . TGCAGCGTTGAATTGGCCGGGACAGCCACAGATACGCAGTATTTT CSVELAGTATDTQYF
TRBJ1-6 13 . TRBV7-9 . TGTGCCAGCAGCTTAGTAGAAGACTCACCCCTCCACTTT CASSLVEDSPLHF
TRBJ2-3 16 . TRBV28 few TGTGCCAGCAGTTTACCCAGTAGGCTTAGCACAGATACGCAGTATTTT CASSLPSRLSTDTQYF
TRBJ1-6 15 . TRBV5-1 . TGCGCCAGCAGCTCTGGTGGGAAACTAAATTCACCCCTCCACTTT CASSSGGKLNSPLHF
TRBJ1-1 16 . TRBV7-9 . TGTGCCAGCAGCTTATTAGTGGTGCGGTCGAACACTGAAGCTTTCTTT CASSLLVVRSNTEAFF
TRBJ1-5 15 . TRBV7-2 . TGTGCCAGCAGCCTAAAACCAGGGGACAATCAGCCCCAGCATTTT CASSLKPGDNQPQHF
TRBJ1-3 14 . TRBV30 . TGTGCCTGGAGTGCTCAAAGCTCTGGAAACACCATATATTTT CAWSAQSSGNTIYF
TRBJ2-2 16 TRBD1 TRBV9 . TGTGCCAGCAGCGTGGCGCCGGACAGGGGCACCGGGGAGCTGTTTTTT CASSVAPDRGTGELFF
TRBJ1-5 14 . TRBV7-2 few TGTGCCAGCAGCTTACAACAGGGTGGACAGCCCCAGCATTTT CASSLQQGGQPQHF
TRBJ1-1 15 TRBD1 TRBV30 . TGTGCCTGCCCAGGCGGGGGGAGACAGGGCACTGAAGCTTTCTTT CACPGGGRQGTEAFF
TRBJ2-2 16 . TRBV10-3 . TGTGCCATCAGTGAGTCGAAGACAGGGAACACCGGGGAGCTGTTTTTT CAISESKTGNTGELFF
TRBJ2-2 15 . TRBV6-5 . TGTGCCAGCAGTTACTCAGGGGCGAACACCGGGGAGCTGTTTTTT CASSYSGANTGELFF
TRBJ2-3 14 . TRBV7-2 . TGTGCCAGCAGCTTGGACGCCCGCACAGATACGCAGTATTTT CASSLDARTDTQYF
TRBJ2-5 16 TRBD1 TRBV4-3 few TGCGCCAGCAGCCGGAACCTACGGGACAGCCAAGAGACCCAGTACTTC CASSRNLRDSQETQYF
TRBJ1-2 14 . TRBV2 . TGTGCCAGCAGTGTCCGGGGTGCGGACTATGGCTACACCTTC CASSVRGADYGYTF
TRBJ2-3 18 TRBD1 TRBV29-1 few TGCAGCGTTGAAGACCAGGGACAGGGACTTGTTCACACAGATACGCAGTATTTT CSVEDQGQGLVHTDTQYF
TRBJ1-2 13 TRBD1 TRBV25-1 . TGTGCCAGCAGTGTCAGGGGGGGATATGGCTACACCTTC CASSVRGGYGYTF
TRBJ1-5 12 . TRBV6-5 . TGTGCCAGCAGTGACACAGGGTTATCCCAGCATTTT CASSDTGLSQHF
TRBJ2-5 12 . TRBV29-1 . TGCAGCGCCCGGTGGGGAACAGAGACCCAGTACTTC CSARWGTETQYF
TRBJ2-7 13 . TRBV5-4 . TGTGCCAGCAGCTTATGGGCGACCAACGAGCAGTACTTC CASSLWATNEQYF
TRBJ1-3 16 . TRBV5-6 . TGTGCCAGCAGCTTTATAGGCCTTGTGTCTGGAAACACCATATATTTT CASSFIGLVSGNTIYF
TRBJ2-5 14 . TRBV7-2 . TGTGCCAGCAGCTCCCCGGGACGTGGCGAGACCCAGTACTTC CASSSPGRGETQYF
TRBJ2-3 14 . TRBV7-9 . TGTGCCAGCAGCTCCGCGGGCGGGGCGGATACGCAGTATTTT CASSSAGGADTQYF
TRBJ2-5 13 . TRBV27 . TGTGCCAGCAGTTTAGGACGTCAGCGATACCAGTACTTC CASSLGRQRYQYF
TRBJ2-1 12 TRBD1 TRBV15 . TGTGCCACCAGCAGTACAGGGGCAGGTCGGTTCTTC CATSSTGAGRFF
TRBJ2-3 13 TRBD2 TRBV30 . TGTGCCTGGACTCGGGGGGGCACAGATACGCAGTATTTT CAWTRGGTDTQYF
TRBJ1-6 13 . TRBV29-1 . TGCAGCGTACCGTCGGACACCGTCCAACCCCTCCACTTT CSVPSDTVQPLHF
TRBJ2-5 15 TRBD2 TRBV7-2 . TGTGCCAGCAGGCTAGCGGGGGAAGAAGTAGAGACCCAGTACTTC CASRLAGEEVETQYF
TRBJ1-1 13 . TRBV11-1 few TGTGCCAGCAGCTTAGCCAGACACGCGGAAGCTTTCTTT CASSLARHAEAFF
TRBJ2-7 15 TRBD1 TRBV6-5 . TGTGCCAGCAGCCCCAGACAGGGGGCGACCTACGAGCAGTACTTC CASSPRQGATYEQYF
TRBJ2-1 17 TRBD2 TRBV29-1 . TGCAGCGTCCTCCCGGGTCTACTAGCGGGGGCGTACAATGAGCAGTTCTTC CSVLPGLLAGAYNEQFF
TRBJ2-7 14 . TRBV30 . TGTGCCTGTCCCCGGGGGACAGCGGCCTACGAGCAGTACTTC CACPRGTAAYEQYF
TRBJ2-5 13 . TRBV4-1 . TGCGCCAGCAGCCGCCTAGGAGTAGAGACCCAGTACTTC CASSRLGVETQYF
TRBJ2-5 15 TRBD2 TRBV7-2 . TGTGCCAGCAGTCAAATAGCGGGGGGGGTGAAGACCCAGTACTTC CASSQIAGGVKTQYF
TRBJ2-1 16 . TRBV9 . TGTGCCAGCAGCCGTGGGGGTAGCGGCTCCTACAATGAGCAGTTCTTC CASSRGGSGSYNEQFF
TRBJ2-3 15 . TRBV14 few TGTGCCAGCAGCCAAGGACCAGCGAGCACAGATACGCAGTATTTT CASSQGPASTDTQYF
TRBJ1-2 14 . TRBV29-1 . TGCAGCGTTGAATCCCCGGACACAAACTATGGCTACACCTTC CSVESPDTNYGYTF
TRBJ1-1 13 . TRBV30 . TGTGCCTGGAACGGACAGTTGAACACTGAAGCTTTCTTT CAWNGQLNTEAFF
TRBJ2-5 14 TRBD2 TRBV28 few TGTGCCACCACAGCGGGGGGCCCTCAAGAGACCCAGTACTTC CATTAGGPQETQYF
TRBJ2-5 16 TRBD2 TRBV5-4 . TGTGCCAGCAGCCTCCCACTAGCGGGGGGGAAAGAGACCCAGTACTTC CASSLPLAGGKETQYF
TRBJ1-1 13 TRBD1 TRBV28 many TGTGCCAGCATCATTACAGGGGGTCGCATGGCTTTCTTT CASIITGGRMAFF
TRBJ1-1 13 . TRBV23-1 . TGCGCCAGCAGTCAACATTCCCCCACTGAAGCTTTCTTT CASSQHSPTEAFF
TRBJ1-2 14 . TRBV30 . TGTGCCTGGAGACTTAACACCCATAACTATGGCTACACCTTC CAWRLNTHNYGYTF
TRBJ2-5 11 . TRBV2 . TGTGCCAGCAAGACAGAGAAGACCCAGTACTTC CASKTEKTQYF
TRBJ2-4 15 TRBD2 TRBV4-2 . TGTGCCAGCAGCCAAGAGGCGGGGGGGCTTGGCATTCAGTACTTC CASSQEAGGLGIQYF